The next 20 T cell receptor beta chains were all read from a single sample in a study of identical twins. TCRdb recomputed calls from the 5' RACE reads with MiXCR, one row per CDR3 protein. The table lists fewer than 900,000 distinct CDR3 sequences, roughly 20% of them singletons, with roughly 4.3% in the top ten. These data also formed part of another study, on T cells expressing NK-cell markers.

Sequencing was done on a sample of PBMCs. The source of these receptors is a woman aged 18-35 years in good health.

Only a few counts were recorded for this clonotype. The rearrangement joins TRBV27 to TRBJ2-4; maybe TRBD2 (7 bases). CDR3 length: 15 amino acids. Germline CDR1 reads MNHEY; CDR2 reads SMNVEV (reference sequence). Between the trimmed V and J ends, which lost 2 bases and 7 bases, there was a span of 15 bases. The CDR3 DNA sequence: TGTGCCAGCAGTTTACTAGCGGAAGGGGGGAACATTCAGTACTTC. Protein product: CASSLLAEGGNIQYF.

This clonotype was seen a few times. This rearrangement joins TRBV6-2 or TRBV6-3 to TRBJ1-1; maybe TRBD1 (5 bases). Trimming stripped 6 bases from V and 5 bases from J, with 16 bases between. Germline CDR1 and CDR2: MNHEY and SVGEGT. The CDR3 has 14 residues. The DNA for the CDR3 is TGTGCCAGCAGCCCAAACGGGGGGGTAACTGAAGCTTTCTTT. Protein sequence: CASSPNGGVTEAFF.

This clonotype occurred many times. V usage is TRBV20-1 and J usage is TRBJ2-3; unclear D gene. CDR3 size: 14 residues. Trimming left V 0 bases short and J 4 bases short, with 11 bases between. Per the germline V gene, CDR1 is DFQATT and CDR2 is SNEGSKA (reference sequence). The CDR3 coding sequence is TGCAGTGCTAGAGATGGTCTGGCGGCAGATACGCAGTATTTT. Its protein product is CSARDGLAADTQYF.

The chain couples TRBV25-1 to TRBJ2-7, with 9 nucleotides matching TRBD2. V dropped 8 bases and J dropped 3; count of bases not matched to a gene: 5. The germline CDR1 and CDR2 sequences are MGHDK and SYGVNS. This CDR3 contains 13 residues. The DNA of the CDR3 is TGTGCCAGCTCTAGCGGGGCCGTCTACGAGCAGTACTTC. Protein sequence: CASSSGAVYEQYF.

This clonotype was counted ten times or more. The CDR3 nucleotides are TGTGCCAGCAGTCCGCAGCGGGGACCCTATTACGAGCAGTACTTC. Its translation: CASSPQRGPYYEQYF. The rearrangement joins TRBV27 to TRBJ2-7; 7 bases align to TRBD2. The CDR3 covers 15 residues. The junction had 11 bases not matched to a gene; V was cut back by 5 bases and J by 4 bases. Germline CDR1 MNHEY, CDR2 SMNVEV (reference sequence).

A few counts support this clonotype. The chain recombines TRBV12-3 or TRBV12-4 with TRBJ2-1, with TRBD2 matching 10 bases. Trimming removed 3 bases from V and 5 bases from J; junction bases left unmatched: 7. The CDR3 loop spans 16 amino acids. The CDR3 DNA reads TGTGCCAGCAGTTTTTTGCTAGCGGGAGCCAACAATGAGCAGTTCTTC. Encoded protein: CASSFLLAGANNEQFF.

In this sample, this clonotype turned up many times. The chain recombines TRBV20-1 with TRBJ2-7; 9 nucleotides match TRBD2. With V trimmed by 5 bases and J by 3 bases, 5 bases remained unmatched. This CDR3 spans 13 amino acids. The germline gives CDR1 DFQATT, CDR2 SNEGSKA (reference sequence). CDR3 in amino acids: CSASGTSLYEQYF. The DNA for the CDR3 is TGCAGTGCTTCCGGGACTAGCCTCTACGAGCAGTACTTC.

This rearrangement joins TRBV10-3 to TRBJ2-3; D may be TRBD2 (5 bases). Looked up from germline, CDR1 is ENHRY and CDR2 is SYGVKD. The length of the CDR3 is 16 residues. The ends were cut back, 0 bases at V and 0 bases at J, with 10 bases in the middle. This chain's CDR3 is CAISESERTSTDTQYF. In DNA, the CDR3 is TGTGCCATCAGTGAGTCCGAGCGGACTAGCACAGATACGCAGTATTTT.

This chain links TRBV6-1 with TRBJ2-7, with a weak D call TRBD2 (6 bases). V gave up 7 bases and J gave up 3 bases, with 16 bases separating them. Germline CDR1 and CDR2: MNHNS and SASEGT. The CDR3 extends over 14 amino acids. CDR3 loop: CASTPPQRVYEQYF. CDR3 coding DNA: TGTGCCAGCACCCCCCCGCAGCGGGTCTACGAGCAGTACTTC.

There are a few counts of this clonotype. V and J are TRBV29-1 and TRBJ1-1, with D unclear. The V end lost 4 bases, the J end lost 0 bases, and 12 bases lay between the germline ends. The CDR3 sequence is 14 residues long. Germline V gene sequence: CDR1 SQVTM, CDR2 ANQGSEA. DNA of the CDR3: TGCAGCGTTGGGGTGATAGAGGTGAACACTGAAGCTTTCTTT. Translation gives CSVGVIEVNTEAFF. The entire variable domain, with the rest obtained from reference TRBV29-1 and TRBJ1-1, is as follows: SAVISQKPSRDICQRGTSLTIQCQVDSQVTMMFWYRQQPGQSLTLIATANQGSEATYESGFVIDKFPISRPNLTFSTLTVSNMSPEDSSIYLCSVGVIEVNTEAFFGQGTRLTVV.

This clonotype was observed many times. This rearrangement joins TRBV20-1 to TRBJ2-1, with D tentatively TRBD1 or TRBD2 (5 bases each). Germline V lookup: CDR1 DFQATT, CDR2 SNEGSKA (reference sequence). Trimming stripped 0 bases from V and 1 base from J, with 19 bases between. The CDR3 is 18 amino acids. This CDR3 is CSARDTRDHPSSYNEQFF. CDR3 DNA: TGCAGTGCTAGAGATACCCGGGACCACCCCAGTTCCTACAATGAGCAGTTCTTC.

The table lists this clonotype with a few counts. The V call is TRBV10-3, the J call TRBJ1-2; D is perhaps TRBD1 (5 bases). The length of the CDR3 is 16 residues. V shed 0 bases and J shed 4 bases, with 15 bases lying between them. Looked up from germline, CDR1 is ENHRY and CDR2 is SYGVKD. The CDR3 sequence: CAISESREGTSYGYTF. As DNA, the CDR3 is TGTGCCATCAGTGAGTCCAGGGAAGGGACTTCCTATGGCTACACCTTC.

V usage is TRBV6-2 or TRBV6-3 and J usage is TRBJ2-7, with D perhaps TRBD2 (5 bases). The CDR3 is made up of 15 amino acids. Trimming stripped 6 bases from V and 3 bases from J, with 18 bases between. The V gene's germline CDR1 is MNHEY and CDR2 SVGEGT. DNA for the CDR3: TGTGCCAGCAGCTACCGGGGAATACCACGCTACGAGCAGTACTTC. Its protein is CASSYRGIPRYEQYF.

The chain links TRBV20-1 to TRBJ2-3; D is possibly TRBD1 (6 bases). V dropped 5 bases and J dropped 0 bases, with 15 bases sitting between them. Germline CDR1 reads DFQATT; CDR2 reads SNEGSKA (reference sequence). This CDR3 spans 15 amino acids. The CDR3: CSARPYGTSTDTQYF. The DNA of the CDR3 is TGCAGTGCTCGCCCGTACGGGACAAGCACAGATACGCAGTATTTT.

This clonotype has just a few counts. The chain links TRBV18 to TRBJ1-5; D gene ambiguous. This CDR3 has 15 amino acids. V lost 5 bases and J 2 bases, leaving 13 bases between the germline ends. The germline CDR1 and CDR2 sequences are KGHSH and LQKENI. CDR3 nucleotides: TGTGCCAGCTCAGAGAAACCATGGGGCAATCAGCCCCAGCATTTT. Its protein product is CASSEKPWGNQPQHF.

The rearrangement uses TRBV3-1 and TRBJ2-5; D perhaps matches TRBD1 (6 bases). CDR1 and CDR2 from the germline V gene are LGHDT and YNNKEL (reference sequence). V was pared by 2 bases and J by 1 base, with 17 bases between. This CDR3 contains 17 residues. The chain's CDR3 is CASSQSWGRNLQETQYF. The CDR3 DNA is TGTGCCAGCAGCCAATCTTGGGGGCGGAACCTCCAAGAGACCCAGTACTTC.

V is TRBV4-3 and J is TRBJ2-7, with TRBD2 matching over 8 bases. With V trimmed by 0 bases and J by 0 bases, 10 bases remained unmatched. This CDR3 is built from 18 residues. Germline lookup yields CDR1 LGHNA and CDR2 YSLEER. The CDR3 DNA reads as TGCGCCAGCAGCCAAGATTGGCAGCGGGGGACGAGCTCCTACGAGCAGTACTTC. This sequence encodes CASSQDWQRGTSSYEQYF.

Many counts were recorded for this clonotype. Germline and junction disagree at one end, which may indicate a read error. The rearrangement joins TRBV5-1 to TRBJ2-3; tentatively, D is TRBD1 (6 bases). The CDR3 consists of 15 residues. The V gene's germline CDR1 is SGHRS and CDR2 YFSETQ. CDR3: CASSLGQGNTDTQYF. CDR3 nucleotide sequence: TGTGCCAGCAGCTTAGGTCAGGGGAACACAGATACGCAGTATTTT.

This clonotype was found a few times. The rearrangement uses TRBV25-1 and TRBJ2-5; D is unresolved. Between the trimmed V and J ends, which lost 1 base and 1 base, there was a span of 10 bases. CDR3 length equals 15 residues. CDR1 and CDR2 from the germline V gene are MGHDK and SYGVNS. CDR3 DNA sequence: TGTGCCAGCAGTGAATTAAGAAAATCCCAAGAGACCCAGTACTTC. Protein: CASSELRKSQETQYF. Filled out from reference TRBV25-1 and TRBJ2-5, the complete variable domain reads EADIYQTPRYLVIGTGKKITLECSQTMGHDKMYWYQQDPGMELHLIHYSYGVNSTEKGDLSSESTVSRIRTEHFPLTLESARPSHTSQYLCASSELRKSQETQYFGPGTRLLVL.

This chain joins TRBV11-3 and TRBJ2-1; D unresolved. V gave up 5 bases and J gave up 5 bases, with 7 bases separating them. CDR3 size: 12 residues. The germline V gene has CDR1 SGHNT and CDR2 YENEEA. The CDR3 loop is CASSHTNNEQFF. For the CDR3, the DNA is TGTGCCAGCAGCCACACAAACAATGAGCAGTTCTTC.